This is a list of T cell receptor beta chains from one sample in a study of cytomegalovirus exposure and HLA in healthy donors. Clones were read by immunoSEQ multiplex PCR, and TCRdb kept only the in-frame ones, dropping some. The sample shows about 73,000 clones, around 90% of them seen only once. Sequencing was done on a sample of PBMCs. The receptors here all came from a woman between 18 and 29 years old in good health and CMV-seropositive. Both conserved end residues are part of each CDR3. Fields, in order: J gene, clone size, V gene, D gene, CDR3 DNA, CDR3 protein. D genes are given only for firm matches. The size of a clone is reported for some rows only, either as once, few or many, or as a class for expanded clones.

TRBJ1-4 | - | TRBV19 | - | TGTGCCAGTAGTATCAGTGTGTCAGTTCGGCGGGAAAAACTGTTTTTT | CASSISVSVRREKLFF
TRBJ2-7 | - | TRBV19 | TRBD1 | TGTGCCAGTAGTATAGAGGGGACAGGGCGAGTCTACGAGCAGTACTTC | CASSIEGTGRVYEQYF
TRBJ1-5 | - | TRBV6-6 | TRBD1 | TGTGCCAGCAGTTACCAGGGACAGGGGAACAATCAGCCCCAGCATTTT | CASSYQGQGNNQPQHF
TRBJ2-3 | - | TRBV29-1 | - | TGCAGCGGTAAGCGGAACCAAGGCACAGATACGCAGTATTTT | CSGKRNQGTDTQYF
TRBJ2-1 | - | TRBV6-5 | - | TGTGCCAGCAGTTACGATGGGAGACTTGAGCAGTTCTTC | CASSYDGRLEQFF
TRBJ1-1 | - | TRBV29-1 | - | TGCAGCGTCCCCCCCCCGGGGTTAATGAACACTGAAGCTTTCTTT | CSVPPPGLMNTEAFF
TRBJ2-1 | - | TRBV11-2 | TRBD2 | TGTGCCAGCAGCTCCATACGAACTAGCGGGGTTTCCTCCTACAATGAGCAGTTCTTC | CASSSIRTSGVSSYNEQFF
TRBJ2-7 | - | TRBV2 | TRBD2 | TGTGCCAGCAGCATGGGACTATCCATCCTATCCTACGAGCAGTACTTC | CASSMGLSILSYEQYF
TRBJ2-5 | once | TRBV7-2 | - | TGTGCCAGCAGCTTAGGACGACAAGAAGAGACCCAGTACTTC | CASSLGRQEETQYF
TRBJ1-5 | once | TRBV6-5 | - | TGTGCCAGCAGCTGGAACTATAGCAATCAGCCCCAGCATTTT | CASSWNYSNQPQHF
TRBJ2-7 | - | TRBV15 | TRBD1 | TGTGCCACCAGCAGAGAGGGACCGGGACAGGGTTTTCACGAGCAGTACTTC | CATSREGPGQGFHEQYF
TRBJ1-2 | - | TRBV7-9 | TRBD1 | TGTGCCAGCAGCTCGGACAGGGAGGGGCTGGAGGCTGGCTACACCTTC | CASSSDREGLEAGYTF
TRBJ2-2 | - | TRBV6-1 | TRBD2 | TGTGCCAGCAAGGCTAGCGGGCGAATCGGGGAGCTGTTTTTT | CASKASGRIGELFF
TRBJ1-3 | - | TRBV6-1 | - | TGTGCCAGCAGTGGGATGACAGGCATCTTTGGAAACACCATATATTTT | CASSGMTGIFGNTIYF
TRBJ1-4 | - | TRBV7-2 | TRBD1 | TGTGCCAGCAGCTGGGGACAGACCACAACTAATGAAAAACTGTTTTTT | CASSWGQTTTNEKLFF
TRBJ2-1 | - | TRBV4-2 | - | TGTGCCAGCGACCTGGGGCGGGAAGTGAACAATGAGCAGTTCTTC | CASDLGREVNNEQFF